Listed below are T cell receptor beta chains from one sample, sequenced in a study of blood T cell repertoires in COVID-19. Profiling relied on immunoSEQ multiplex PCR, and the TCRdb table lists in-frame clones only, not all of them. The sample includes roughly 70,000 clones, around 87% of them seen just once. Sequencing was carried out using peripheral blood. These receptors were taken from a man aged 45 to 65 with active COVID-19. CDR3s include the opening cysteine and the closing phenylalanine or tryptophan. The order of the fields is J gene, D gene, V gene, clone size, CDR3 DNA, CDR3 protein. A D gene is named only where the DNA matches it firmly. The size field is filled for only some rows; it gives once, few, many or a size class.

>TRBJ2-7|TRBD2|TRBV18|few
TGTGCCAGCTCACCTAGGGGAGCGGGGCAATCCTACGAGCAGTACTTC
CASSPRGAGQSYEQYF
>TRBJ1-6|-|TRBV7-3|-
TGTGCCAGCAGCTTCTCAGGGGCCAATTCACCCCTCCACTTT
CASSFSGANSPLHF
>TRBJ2-3|TRBD1|TRBV7-2|-
TGTGCCAGCAGCTCCGGGACAGCAGATACGCAGTATTTT
CASSSGTADTQYF
>TRBJ2-7|-|TRBV7-2|-
TGTGCCAGCAGCCGCTCGGAGGCGCAGGAGCAGTACTTC
CASSRSEAQEQYF
>TRBJ2-7|TRBD2|TRBV6-2/TRBV6-3|-
TGTGCCAGCAGTAACTCCCTAGCGGGAGACGAGCAGTACTTC
CASSNSLAGDEQYF
>TRBJ1-1|-|TRBV5-4|-
TGTGCCAGCAGCTTGGGCCAGGGTACATTGAACACTGAAGCTTTCTTT
CASSLGQGTLNTEAFF
>TRBJ1-6|-|TRBV30|-
TGTGCCTGGAGTGACCGACTTTCACCCCTCCACTTT
CAWSDRLSPLHF
>TRBJ2-7|-|TRBV5-4|-
TGTGCCAGCAGCTTGGGATTCGGTACCCTTTCTGAGCAGTACTTC
CASSLGFGTLSEQYF
>TRBJ1-1|-|TRBV6-2/TRBV6-3|-
TGTGCCAGCAGTTACTCGGGGCTGGATGAAGCTTTCTTT
CASSYSGLDEAFF
>TRBJ1-2|-|TRBV25-1|-
TGTGCCAGCAGTGAGGCCCGAAACTATGGCTACACCTTC
CASSEARNYGYTF
>TRBJ2-7|TRBD1|TRBV11-2|-
TGTGCCAGCAGCTCGACAGGGGGAATGCTCGAGCAGTACTTC
CASSSTGGMLEQYF
>TRBJ2-5|-|TRBV13|once
TGTGCCAGCAGCTTAGGCACCTTCCAGGGAGGCCAGTACTTC
CASSLGTFQGGQYF
>TRBJ2-1|TRBD2|TRBV3-1/TRBV3-2|-
TGTGCCAGCAGCCCATCTAGCGGGAGAGGATCCAATGAGCAGTTCTTC
CASSPSSGRGSNEQFF
>TRBJ2-2|-|TRBV5-4|-
TGTGCCAGCAGCGATGGAGATCTAAACACCGGGGAGCTGTTTTTT
CASSDGDLNTGELFF
>TRBJ1-2|-|TRBV2|-
TGTGCCATCTCTACGGAGGACTATGGCTACACCTTC
CAISTEDYGYTF
>TRBJ1-2|-|TRBV7-8|-
TGTGCCAGCAGCCTAGACTTAAACTATGGCTACACCTTC
CASSLDLNYGYTF
>TRBJ2-7|TRBD1|TRBV4-2|once
TGTGCCAGCAGCCAATCGGACAGGGCCACCTACGAGCAGTACTTC
CASSQSDRATYEQYF
>TRBJ1-1|TRBD1|TRBV29-1|-
TGCAGCGTGGGCGGACAGGGAAACACTGAAGCTTTCTTT
CSVGGQGNTEAFF
>TRBJ2-7|TRBD1|TRBV27|few
TGTGCCAGCAGCTCGGGACAGGGCTACGAGCAGTACTTC
CASSSGQGYEQYF
>TRBJ2-7|-|TRBV27|-
TGTGCCAGCAGTTTGCGGGGTACCTACGAGCAGTACTTC
CASSLRGTYEQYF
>TRBJ2-1|TRBD1|TRBV9|-
TGTGCCAGCAGCGCCCATCCGTGGGACAGGAGCTCCTACAATGAGCAGTTCTTC
CASSAHPWDRSSYNEQFF
>TRBJ2-2|-|TRBV5-5|-
TGTGCCAGCAGCTTGGACAGGGCGAACGGGGAGCTGTTTTTT
CASSLDRANGELFF
>TRBJ2-3|TRBD2|TRBV5-1|few
TGCGCCAGCAGCGGGGGGACTAGCAGCTCCACAGATACGCAGTATTTT
CASSGGTSSSTDTQYF
>TRBJ1-2|-|TRBV5-4|-
TGTGCCAGCTGTCCGGGGGAAAACTATGGCTACACCTTC
CASCPGENYGYTF
>TRBJ1-4|TRBD1|TRBV19|-
TGTGCCAGTAGTATATGGGGGACAGCTGAAAAACTGTTTTTT
CASSIWGTAEKLFF
>TRBJ1-5|-|TRBV21-1|-
TGTGCCAGCAGCCCGCGGAAGACTCAGCCCCAGCATTTT
CASSPRKTQPQHF
>TRBJ2-7|-|TRBV5-5|few
TGTGCCAGCAGCTTGGATAGCCAGGGGAGATTATACGAGCAGTACTTC
CASSLDSQGRLYEQYF
>TRBJ1-1|-|TRBV18|-
TGTGCCAGCTCACCATCTCAGGGCACTGAAGCTTTCTTT
CASSPSQGTEAFF
>TRBJ2-7|-|TRBV9|-
TGTGCCAGCAGCCCAGGGACTTGGTCCTACGAGCAGTACTTC
CASSPGTWSYEQYF
>TRBJ1-1|TRBD1|TRBV5-1|once
TGCGCCAGCAGCTTGGAACAGGGGGGAACTGAAGCTTTCTTT
CASSLEQGGTEAFF
>TRBJ2-7|-|TRBV3-1/TRBV3-2|-
TGTGCCAGCAGCCTTGACTACGCTGCAACTCGGGAGCAGTACTTC
CASSLDYAATREQYF
>TRBJ2-5|TRBD2|TRBV7-9|-
TGTGCCAGCAGCCCACGGACAGCGGGAGTAGGAGAGACCCAGTACTTC
CASSPRTAGVGETQYF
>TRBJ1-4|-|TRBV2|-
TGTGCCAGCAGCACAGGGACCCGGGGTGAAAAACTGTTTTTT
CASSTGTRGEKLFF
>TRBJ2-2|TRBD2|TRBV7-3|-
TGTGCCAGCAGCTCCGCTCCGGGGAGGGATGCCGGGGAGCTGTTTTTT
CASSSAPGRDAGELFF
>TRBJ2-6|-|TRBV18|-
TGTGCCAGCTCACCAATGGGGAGCTCTGGGGCCAACGTCCTGACTTTC
CASSPMGSSGANVLTF
>TRBJ1-3|TRBD1|TRBV7-9|few
TGTGCCAGCAGCTCCGGGGCAGGGGGATCTGGAAACACCATATATTTT
CASSSGAGGSGNTIYF
>TRBJ2-5|TRBD2|TRBV19|-
TGTGCCAGTAGTCGACTAGCGGGAGGTCGAGAGACCCAGTACTTC
CASSRLAGGRETQYF
>TRBJ2-1|TRBD2|TRBV5-8|once
TGTGCCAGCAGCTTAGCACGGACTAGCGGGTCCTACAATGAGCAGTTCTTC
CASSLARTSGSYNEQFF
>TRBJ2-1|TRBD1|TRBV7-9|-
TGTGCCAGCAGCTTAACTGGGACAGGGGTACGGAATGAGCAGTTCTTC
CASSLTGTGVRNEQFF
>TRBJ1-5|-|TRBV18|-
TGTGCCAGCTCCGGGGACAAGAATCAGCCCCAGCATTTT
CASSGDKNQPQHF
>TRBJ2-7|-|TRBV6-6|few
TGTGCCAGCAGTTACTCCGACAACTCCTACGAGCAGTACTTC
CASSYSDNSYEQYF
>TRBJ2-2|-|TRBV7-9|few
TGTGCCAGCAGCTTAGGGGGGCGTACCGGGGAGCTGTTTTTT
CASSLGGRTGELFF
>TRBJ1-1|TRBD1|TRBV5-6|once
TGTGCCAGCAGCTCCAGGGGGCGACTGAACACTGAAGCTTTCTTT
CASSSRGRLNTEAFF